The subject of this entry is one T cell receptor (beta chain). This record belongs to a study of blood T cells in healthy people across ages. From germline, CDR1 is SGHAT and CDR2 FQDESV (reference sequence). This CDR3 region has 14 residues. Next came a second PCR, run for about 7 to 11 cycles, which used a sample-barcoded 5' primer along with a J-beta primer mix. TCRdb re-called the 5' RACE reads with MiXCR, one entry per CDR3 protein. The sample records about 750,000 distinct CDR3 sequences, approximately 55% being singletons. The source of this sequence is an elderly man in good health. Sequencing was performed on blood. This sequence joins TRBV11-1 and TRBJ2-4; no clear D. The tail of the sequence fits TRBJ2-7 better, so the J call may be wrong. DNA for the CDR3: TGTGCCAGCAGTTCCAACTATAACTCGAACGAGCAGTACTTC. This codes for CASSSNYNSNEQYF.